In this sample, the clone carrying this T cell receptor (beta chain) turned up a few times. Its antigen remains unknown. The data originate from a study of T-cell memory formation after mild COVID-19. Study background: There were largely donor-specific TCR clusters.

TCRdb reprocessed the 5' RACE reads with MiXCR, giving one entry per CDR3 protein. The sample has about 110,000 distinct CDR3 sequences; about a sixth are singletons. Germline V gene sequence: CDR1 SGHDT, CDR2 YYEEEE. The germline V and J ends were trimmed by 0 bases and 8 bases, with 8 bases remaining between them. The CDR3 covers 12 residues. Findings and limits, study-wide: While clones contracting from day 15 to 85 were balanced between CD4 and CD8, later expanders leaned CD4+. Pre-infection memory showed some responding clones, and this suggested that cross-reactive memory joined.

What was sequenced was PBMCs or a T cell subset sorted from them (not recorded which). The chain employs TRBV5-6 and TRBJ1-1; D may be TRBD1 (6 bases). The receptor was derived from an adult woman who had mild COVID-19 (a few samples of this study predate the infection). Cell type and time point are not known. CDR3 coding DNA: TGTGCCAGCAGCTTGGCCACAGGGGAAGCTTTCTTT. It codes for CASSLATGEAFF.